These 26 T cell receptor beta chains originate from one sample sequenced in a study. TCRdb used MiXCR to reprocess the RT-PCR reads, holding one entry per CDR3 protein. The sample consists of almost 700,000 distinct CDR3 sequences, 12% to 15% of them appearing once. The sample was memory CD4+ T cells from blood. The receptor source for this set is a female donor in good health, serving as a healthy control.

This clonotype was seen repeatedly, ten times or more. The CDR3 loop reads CASSQDRGRAQYF. Written as DNA, the CDR3 is TGCGCCAGCAGCCAAGATAGGGGGAGGGCCCAGTACTTC. J is TRBJ2-5 and V is TRBV4-3; D is possibly TRBD2 (7 bases). The CDR3 length is 13 residues. Trimming took off 0 bases at V and 9 bases at J, with 11 bases between the two ends. Germline CDR1 LGHNA, CDR2 YSLEER.

This clonotype was detected ten times or more. The chain joins TRBV7-3 to TRBJ1-3, with a weak D call TRBD1 (6 bases). The CDR3 sequence is 14 residues long. Germline CDR1 is SGHTA and CDR2 is FQGTGA. Trimming removed 5 bases at V and 9 bases at J, with 17 bases between. DNA of the CDR3: TGTGCCAGCAGCCACTCGGTGACAGGCAGCACCATATATTTT. Protein sequence: CASSHSVTGSTIYF.

This clonotype was seen ten or more times. The chain links TRBV20-1 to TRBJ2-2; 11 bases map to TRBD2. From germline, CDR1 is DFQATT and CDR2 SNEGSKA (reference sequence). Unmatched junction bases numbered 7, after V lost 1 base and J lost 3 bases. This CDR3 has 17 amino acids. The CDR3 spells CSARGFRLAGYTGELFF. Written as DNA, the CDR3 is TGCAGTGCTAGAGGGTTTCGACTAGCGGGATACACCGGGGAGCTGTTTTTT.

This clonotype was observed a single time. V is TRBV7-2 and J is TRBJ2-5; 14 bases agree with TRBD2. The CDR3 totals 18 residues. J lost 4 bases, V lost 5 bases, and 12 bases had no gene match. Germline V gives CDR1 SGHTA, CDR2 FQGNSA. As DNA, the CDR3 is TGTGCCAGCAGCAGACGACGGCGACTAGCGGGAGGGGGAGAGACCCAGTACTTC. It codes for CASSRRRRLAGGGETQYF.

This clonotype has just a few counts. The V and J genes are TRBV7-2 and TRBJ2-7; TRBD2 agrees at 16 bases. Looked up from germline, CDR1 is SGHTA and CDR2 is FQGNSA. This CDR3 is built from 18 residues. Trimming at V came to 6 bases and at J to 5 bases, leaving 13 bases not matched to a gene. The DNA of the CDR3 is TGTGCCAGCAGTGGGACTAGCGGGAGGGCCTCAATCGTCGACGAGCAGTACTTC. It yields the protein CASSGTSGRASIVDEQYF.

This clonotype came up a few times. In DNA form, the CDR3 reads TGTGCCAGCAGTTACGGTCAGGGGTTGAACGGGGAGCTGTTTTTT. Translated: CASSYGQGLNGELFF. V usage is TRBV6-5 and J usage is TRBJ2-2, with D perhaps TRBD1 (6 bases). This CDR3 spans 15 amino acids. Germline CDR1 reads MNHEY; CDR2 reads SVGAGI. Trimming stripped 2 bases from V and 7 bases from J, with 14 bases between.

This clonotype showed up just a few times. The CDR3 DNA reads TGTGCCAGCAGCCAAGCCAGGGGGCGTGACTACACCTTC. This translates into CASSQARGRDYTF. The rearrangement links TRBV4-2 to TRBJ1-2; TRBD1 matches at 8 bases. With V trimmed by 1 base and J by 10 bases, 5 bases remained unmatched. From germline, CDR1 is LGHNA and CDR2 YNFKEQ. The CDR3 length is 13 residues.

This chain links TRBV5-8 with TRBJ2-1; a possible D gene is TRBD1 (5 bases). CDR1 and CDR2 from the germline V gene are SGHTS and YDEGEE. V dropped 1 base and J dropped 7 bases, with 12 bases sitting between them. This CDR3 spans 14 amino acids. The CDR3 loop is CASSLRRVENEQFF. DNA for the CDR3: TGTGCCAGCAGCTTGCGCAGGGTCGAGAATGAGCAGTTCTTC.

This clonotype was seen repeatedly, ten times or more. The chain employs TRBV27 and TRBJ2-7; D remains ambiguous. CDR1 is MNHEY, CDR2 SMNVEV, per germline (reference sequence). CDR3 length: 12 residues. Deletions cut 5 bases from V and 3 bases from J, with 8 bases between. For the CDR3, the DNA is TGTGCCAGCAGTCGGGCTGGCTACGAGCAGTACTTC. This gives the protein CASSRAGYEQYF.

This clonotype has a handful of counts. The V and J genes are TRBV20-1 and TRBJ1-4; D uncertain. The CDR3 totals 14 residues. V was shortened by 0 bases and J by 3 bases, with 8 bases between the two germline ends. Germline CDR1 reads DFQATT; CDR2 reads SNEGSKA (reference sequence). This chain's CDR3 is CSARDTRSNEKLFF. CDR3 nucleotides: TGCAGTGCTAGAGATACACGGTCTAATGAAAAACTGTTTTTT.

This clonotype was seen repeatedly, ten times or more. The V call is TRBV5-1, the J call TRBJ2-1; maybe TRBD2 (6 bases). V was trimmed by 4 bases and J by 6 bases, leaving 29 bases between them. Per the germline V gene, CDR1 is SGHRS and CDR2 is YFSETQ. This CDR3 is built from 19 residues. The CDR3 sequence: CASSLRPRTKYPGGNEQFF. For the CDR3, the DNA is TGCGCCAGCAGCCTGAGACCCCGAACAAAATACCCCGGGGGCAATGAGCAGTTCTTC. The full variable domain, completed using reference TRBV5-1 and TRBJ2-1, is KAGVTQTPRYLIKTRGQQVTLSCSPISGHRSVSWYQQTPGQGLQFLFEYFSETQRNKGNFPGRFSGRQFSNSRSEMNVSTLELGDSALYLCASSLRPRTKYPGGNEQFFGPGTRLTVL.

The V gene is TRBV24-1, the J gene TRBJ2-7; 8 bases fit TRBD1. The V and J ends lost 3 bases and 3 bases, in that order; junction bases with no gene match: 6. Germline V lookup: CDR1 KGHDR, CDR2 SFDVKD. This CDR3 contains 15 residues. As DNA, the CDR3 is TGTGCCACCAGTGATACCGGGACAGGCTACTACGAGCAGTACTTC. Its translation is CATSDTGTGYYEQYF.

V gene TRBV5-4 combines with J gene TRBJ2-6; D gene unclear. The CDR3 runs 15 residues. With 0 bases removed from V and 0 bases from J, the gap between germline ends came to 4 bases. Germline V CDR1 and CDR2: SGHNT, YYREEE (reference sequence). Written as DNA, the CDR3 is TGTGCCAGCAGCTTGGCCCTCTCTGGGGCCAACGTCCTGACTTTC. This encodes CASSLALSGANVLTF.

This rearrangement joins TRBV7-8 to TRBJ1-5; unclear D gene. Trimming took 2 bases from V and 0 from J, leaving 23 bases between them. This CDR3 spans 20 amino acids. CDR1 and CDR2 from the germline V gene are SGHVS and FQNEAQ. The CDR3 bases are TGTGCCAGCAGCTTAACCCGAGGCGGCCTTGCACCCTATAGCAATCAGCCCCAGCATTTT. This codes for CASSLTRGGLAPYSNQPQHF.

This clonotype was observed a few times. The chain couples TRBV29-1 to TRBJ1-3; the D is unclear. The CDR3 sequence is 16 residues long. CDR1 is SQVTM, CDR2 ANQGSEA, per germline. V was shortened by 2 bases and J by 2 bases, with 16 bases between the two germline ends. The CDR3 bases are TGCAGCGTTGAAAGAGAGGGCGGGGTAGCTGGAAACACCATATATTTT. Its protein is CSVEREGGVAGNTIYF.

In the case of this clonotype: A much larger clone differs by one base, so this may be a read error. The gene calls are TRBV20-1 and TRBJ1-2, with unresolved D. CDR3 size: 15 residues. Germline V lookup: CDR1 DFQATT, CDR2 SNEGSKA (reference sequence). Trimming cost V 0 bases and J 1 base, with 12 bases left between them. The CDR3, as DNA: TGCAGTGCTAGAGATAAGTCCAGGTTTAACTATGGCTACACCTTC. As protein: CSARDKSRFNYGYTF.

The chain carries TRBV27 and TRBJ2-2; TRBD2 is a possible D gene (5 bases). Germline loops: CDR1 MNHEY, CDR2 SMNVEV (reference sequence). This CDR3 spans 13 amino acids. Trimming cost V 5 bases and J 4 bases, with 8 bases left between them. CDR3 residues: CASSREFTGELFF. CDR3 bases: TGTGCCAGCAGTAGGGAGTTCACCGGGGAGCTGTTTTTT.

This sequence joins TRBV20-1 and TRBJ2-7; TRBD2 agrees at 10 bases. This CDR3 has 12 residues. Germline assignment: CDR1 DFQATT and CDR2 SNEGSKA (reference sequence). J was trimmed by 3 bases and V by 6 bases; bases with no gene match: 2. CDR3 in amino acids: CSAAGGIYEQYF. The DNA of the CDR3 is TGCAGTGCAGCGGGAGGGATCTACGAGCAGTACTTC.

J is TRBJ1-5 and V is TRBV2; tentative D call: TRBD1 (6 bases). The CDR3 covers 15 residues. V lost 5 bases to trimming and J lost 3 bases, with 14 bases between them. Germline-derived CDR1 and CDR2 are SNHLY and FYNNEI. The CDR3 bases are TGTGCCAGCAGTTCTATACAGGGTTCCAATCAGCCCCAGCATTTT. Amino acids: CASSSIQGSNQPQHF.

Ten or more counts support this clonotype. The chain links TRBV20-1 to TRBJ1-1; D remains ambiguous. The germline gives CDR1 DFQATT, CDR2 SNEGSKA (reference sequence). The CDR3 is 10 amino acids. Trimming pared 3 bases from V and 2 bases from J, leaving 1 base between. As DNA, the CDR3 is TGCAGTGCTAGTAACACTGAAGCTTTCTTT. Translated, it gives CSASNTEAFF.

In DNA form, the CDR3 reads TGTGCCAGCAGCCCCACTACATCTAACTATGGCTACACCTTC. Its protein product is CASSPTTSNYGYTF. V gene TRBV27 combines with J gene TRBJ1-2; D remains ambiguous. From germline, CDR1 is MNHEY and CDR2 SMNVEV (reference sequence). The CDR3 totals 14 residues. V lost 6 bases to trimming and J lost 0 bases, with 11 bases between them.

This clonotype was observed at least ten times. The limits of the CDR3 on the DNA are not certain, so only TCRdb's listed CDR3 is given. This rearrangement joins TRBV12-3 or TRBV12-4 to TRBJ1-5. Termini included, the CDR3 measures 13 amino acids. CDR3 loop: CASSLERDQPQHF.

This clonotype was found a few times. This chain joins TRBV20-1 and TRBJ2-5; 9 bases align to TRBD1. Germline V gene data show CDR1 as DFQATT and CDR2 as SNEGSKA (reference sequence). With V trimmed by 4 bases and J by 2 bases, 2 bases remained unmatched. The length of the CDR3 is 13 residues. The CDR3 nucleotides are TGCAGTGCTAACAGGGGGCCGCAAGAGACCCAGTACTTC. Translation gives CSANRGPQETQYF.

This clonotype was seen at least ten times. This rearrangement joins TRBV7-2 to TRBJ1-1, with 9 bases identical to TRBD1. Germline V lookup: CDR1 SGHTA, CDR2 FQGNSA. CDR3 length equals 15 residues. Trimming took 4 bases from V and 5 from J; bases not matched to a gene: 8. The CDR3 nucleotides read TGTGCCAGCAGCTCTCGACAGGGGGTAAGGACTGAAGCTTTCTTT. This encodes CASSSRQGVRTEAFF.

This clonotype was seen many times. V gene TRBV7-3 combines with J gene TRBJ1-1; unclear D gene. The CDR3 contains 14 residues. Trimming cost V 2 bases and J 1 base, with 8 bases left between them. Germline V lookup: CDR1 SGHTA, CDR2 FQGTGA. In nucleotides, the CDR3 is TGTGCCAGCAGCTTACAGCACCAGAACACTGAAGCTTTCTTT. This translates into CASSLQHQNTEAFF. The entire variable domain, with the rest obtained from reference TRBV7-3 and TRBJ1-1, is as follows: GAGVSQTPSNKVTEKGKYVELRCDPISGHTALYWYRQSLGQGPEFLIYFQGTGAADDSGLPNDRFFAVRPEGSVSTLKIQRTERGDSAVYLCASSLQHQNTEAFFGQGTRLTVV.

This clonotype was picked up many times. The V call is TRBV7-2, the J call TRBJ1-1; a weak D match, TRBD1 (5 bases). The CDR3 consists of 14 residues. V shed 0 bases and J shed 8 bases, with 13 bases lying between them. Germline V lookup: CDR1 SGHTA, CDR2 FQGNSA. CDR3 in amino acids: CASSLARGYEEAFF. The CDR3 DNA is TGTGCCAGCAGCTTAGCGCGGGGCTATGAAGAAGCTTTCTTT.